The entry below gives a single T cell receptor (beta chain) sequence along with its context. Its target antigen remains unknown. Per-nucleotide qualities are absent, and no much larger clonotype sits a single base away. Library prep was done by the immunoSEQ multiplex PCR assay. For most patients, genomic DNA was isolated with the Qiagen DNeasy Blood and Tissue Kit and shipped frozen to Adaptive Biotechnologies for TCR sequencing. High-throughput TCR-beta CDR3 sequencing of genomic DNA from most patients was performed by Adaptive Biotechnologies. For the original study's pipeline: Adaptive's ImmunoSEQ software was the source of the TCR sequencing data for about 17 patients, while a few other patients were processed with MiXCR and VDJtools. To correct CD4 versus CD8 sorting errors, sequences present in both subsets at a frequency ratio below 5:1 were removed. CDR3 nucleotide sequences shared between donor and recipient were removed because their origin could not be assigned. Alloreactive clones required at least 2-fold expansion over unstimulated cells and minimum CFSE-low frequency of 0.002% (template counts) or 0.001% (read counts). A clone was considered mappable if detected in the sequenced pre-transplant spleen, lymph node, or MLR CFSE-low populations of the donor or recipient. The cumulative frequency of alloreactive clones was calculated as a percentage of all sequences, weighted by copy number. In TCRdb, the immuneACCESS table is reduced to in-frame sequences with V and J assigned. These tables do not hold every clone; where another copy was compared, an unresolved V gene accounts for under half, and the others remain unexplained. The V and J calls and clone size are taken from that table; D and trimming were inferred from the DNA. This sample gives about 98,000 clones in total; under 85% of them show up just once. The ten largest clonotypes hold roughly 17% of the sample.

In the paper's terms, the time point label means: cells obtained before transplantation from donor or recipient. CD3+CD4+ and CD3+CD8+ populations were FACS-sorted from unstimulated pre-transplant donor and recipient cells taken from spleen or lymph nodes. This record comes from a study of graft-versus-host responses after intestinal transplantation (dated by TCRdb to about 2021). Regarding the research as a whole: Multivisceral, liver-intestinal, or isolated intestinal transplants were received by the recipients. The cohort enrolled approximately 24 intestinal transplant recipients including one retransplant, and 3 patients lacking pretransplant specimens were excluded. A peak of at least 4% donor T cells among recipient peripheral blood mononuclear cells was the definition used for donor T cell macrochimerism. After intestinal transplantation, graft-versus-host and host-versus-graft alloreactive T cell clones in the graft, circulation and bone marrow were tracked using bulk TCR-beta CDR3 sequencing. Rather than going through the commercial service, samples from a few later patients were sequenced in-house on an Illumina MiSeq and processed with MiXCR. Anti-thymocyte globulin induction was given to all recipients, followed by maintenance tacrolimus and steroids for 2 to 4 years. To identify alloreactive clones, pre-transplant mixed lymphocyte reaction products were sequenced and then compared with unstimulated pre-transplant donor and recipient T cells.

On the study overall, not on this receptor specifically: Early after transplant, declines in HvG clones were associated with peak levels of circulating GvH clones. The relatively low number and heterogeneity of intestinal transplant patients limited the conclusions. GvH clones were detected in recipient bone marrow, and some appeared earlier in ileal mucosa or blood, consistent with an intestinal mucosal origin. In the allografts of patients with donor T cell macrochimerism, GvH to HvG T cell clonal ratios were high.

CDR1 MNHEY and CDR2 SMNVEV were looked up in the germline V gene (reference sequence). The V end gives up 3 bases and the J end 4 bases, leaving 24 bases in the junction not matched to a gene. The CDR3 runs 20 amino acids, cysteine and phenylalanine included. Only the CDR3 region is kept as DNA, spanning 60 bases read in frame from base 1. Material: unstimulated CD8+ T cells sorted from spleen or lymph node cells, obtained before intestinal transplant. The clonotype comes from a human donor who received an intestinal transplant. The chain uses TRBV27 and TRBJ2-7; 7 bases in between match TRBD1. The CDR3 loop reads CASSFSRPDRRSLPLYEQYF. Read as DNA, the sequence is TGTGCCAGCAGTTTTTCTAGGCCGGACAGGAGATCCCTCCCATTATACGAGCAGTACTTC.